This record looks at one TCR beta chain sequence and its context. These data belong to a study of blood T cell repertoires in COVID-19. Study overall: The United States, Italy and Spain provided the acute and convalescent COVID-19 samples. In each case, the material was cDNA or gDNA derived from T cells, B-cell-depleted T cells, or PBMCs.

V trimming: 5 bases; J trimming: 7 bases; junction bases outside the gene matches: 13. Germline CDR1 and CDR2: SGHNT and YYREEE (reference sequence). The CDR3 totals 15 residues. Per the original data handling: How many nucleated cells were present was estimated from reference gene primer amplification. Using immunoSEQ multiplex PCR, the repertoire was profiled, and TCRdb retains in-frame clones only, with some absent. V and J calls and clone size are as listed in that table; D and trimming were resolved from the DNA. The sample holds more than 15,000 clones, around 80% seen once. The chain joins TRBV5-4 to TRBJ1-2; 8 bases fit TRBD1. Sample: peripheral blood. The sequence derives from a man in his forties with active or convalescent COVID-19. This CDR3 is CASSSRQGQGGGYTF. CDR3 nucleotide sequence: TGTGCCAGCAGTTCCCGACAAGGACAGGGCGGTGGCTACACCTTC.